Each of the 12 T cell receptor beta chains below was sequenced from the same sample in a study of OX40 agonist ivuxolimab in advanced cancers. Generated by immunoSEQ multiplex PCR, the TCRdb table keeps only in-frame clones and is missing some. The table records 55,000 to 60,000 clones, about 87% of them present only once. The material sequenced was CD4+ or CD8+ T cells sorted from blood, taken in a trial of the OX40 agonist ivuxolimab. The receptors here all came from an adult with an advanced solid tumor such as melanoma, head and neck, liver or kidney cancer.

The chain has TRBV18 and TRBJ2-2; TRBD1 agrees at 10 bases. The CDR3 covers 15 residues. Per the germline V gene, CDR1 is KGHSH and CDR2 is LQKENI. V shed 4 bases, J shed 5 bases, and the junction held 4 bases outside the gene matches. The CDR3 here is CASSRDRGGTGELFF. For the CDR3, the DNA is TGTGCCAGCTCACGGGACAGGGGAGGAACCGGGGAGCTGTTTTTT.

The V and J genes are TRBV6-5 and TRBJ2-7; 8 nucleotides line up with TRBD2. Germline V gene lookup returns CDR1 MNHEY and CDR2 SVGAGI. The CDR3 length is 13 residues. With 6 bases clipped from V and 3 bases from J, the junction kept 4 bases outside the gene matches. The CDR3 nucleotides read TGTGCCAGCAGACTAGCGGAAAACTACGAGCAGTACTTC. Translation gives CASRLAENYEQYF.

The chain has TRBV28 and TRBJ2-1; no reliable D call. CDR1 is MDHEN and CDR2 is SYDVKM in the germline V gene. The CDR3 length is 11 residues. The V end was cut by 1 base, the J end by 10 bases, with 5 bases between. CDR3 sequence: CASSLFTEQFF. In DNA, the CDR3 is TGTGCCAGCAGTTTATTCACGGAGCAGTTCTTC. Supplemented by reference TRBV28 and TRBJ2-1, the full variable domain reads DVKVTQSSRYLVKRTGEKVFLECVQDMDHENMFWYRQDPGLGLRLIYFSYDVKMKEKGDIPEGYSVSREKKERFSLILESASTNQTSMYLCASSLFTEQFFGPGTRLTVL.

V usage is TRBV5-1 and J usage is TRBJ2-2; 10 bases are a match to TRBD1. The CDR3 has 16 residues. Looked up from germline, CDR1 is SGHRS and CDR2 is YFSETQ. The J segment lost 0 bases and the V segment lost 8 bases, leaving 7 bases of the junction unmatched. This chain's CDR3 is CASSGTGAANTGELFF. The CDR3, as DNA: TGCGCCAGTTCCGGGACAGGGGCCGCGAACACCGGGGAGCTGTTTTTT. Filled out from reference TRBV5-1 and TRBJ2-2, the complete variable domain reads KAGVTQTPRYLIKTRGQQVTLSCSPISGHRSVSWYQQTPGQGLQFLFEYFSETQRNKGNFPGRFSGRQFSNSRSEMNVSTLELGDSALYLCASSGTGAANTGELFFGEGSRLTVL.

The rearrangement links TRBV28 to TRBJ1-2; D remains unclear. Deletions cut 8 bases from V and 2 bases from J, with 18 bases between. The CDR3 length is 15 residues. Per the germline V gene, CDR1 is MDHEN and CDR2 is SYDVKM. CDR3 amino acids: CASHRHATINYGYTF. CDR3 bases: TGTGCCAGCCACCGACACGCCACGATCAACTATGGCTACACCTTC.

CDR3 sequence reads: CASSLAPPELGEQFF. DNA for the CDR3: TGCGCCAGCAGCTTGGCACCCCCGGAGCTAGGTGAGCAGTTCTTC. This chain joins TRBV5-1 and TRBJ2-1; D not certain. Between the trimmed V and J ends, which lost 0 bases and 9 bases, there was a span of 16 bases. Germline CDR1 is SGHRS and CDR2 is YFSETQ. CDR3 length equals 15 residues.

The J gene is TRBJ1-3, the V gene TRBV27, with TRBD1 as a possible D gene (6 bases). The CDR3 is 17 residues long. Trimming took off 2 bases at V and 0 bases at J, with 14 bases between the two ends. CDR1 and CDR2 (germline): MNHEY, SMNVEV (reference sequence). CDR3 amino acids: CASSLAVGAHSGNTIYF. The CDR3 DNA reads TGTGCCAGCAGTTTAGCTGTGGGGGCTCACTCTGGAAACACCATATATTTT.

The V and J genes are TRBV4-3 and TRBJ2-6, with 8 bases lining up with TRBD2. From germline, CDR1 is LGHNA and CDR2 YSLEER. The ends lost 1 base at V and 2 bases at J; junction bases unmatched: 4. The CDR3 spans 17 residues. The DNA for the CDR3 is TGCGCCAGCAGCCAAGGCGGGAGGAAAGCTGGGGCCAACGTCCTGACTTTC. Translation: CASSQGGRKAGANVLTF.

This clone has just a few counts. The CDR3 DNA reads TGTGCCAGCAGCGACAAACCGGGGAACACAGATACGCAGTATTTT. It encodes CASSDKPGNTDTQYF. The chain carries TRBV7-6 and TRBJ2-3; TRBD2 might be the D (5 bases). With 5 bases removed from V and 2 bases from J, the gap between germline ends came to 14 bases. The CDR3 length is 15 residues. The V gene's germline CDR1 is SGHVS and CDR2 FNYEAQ.

The V and J genes are TRBV11-2 and TRBJ2-3; no definite D call. With 9 bases removed from V and 9 bases from J, the gap between germline ends came to 19 bases. Germline V CDR1 and CDR2: SGHAT, FQNNGV. The CDR3 spans 13 residues. The CDR3 DNA reads TGTGCCAGTAGACGCGCCACATCATACACGCAGTATTTT. Its protein product is CASRRATSYTQYF.

This clone was counted only a few times. The CDR3 bases are TGTGCCACCTCCGTCCAGGGGGAAAACACTGAAGCTTTCTTT. It is translated as CATSVQGENTEAFF. The genes are TRBV19 and TRBJ1-1, with TRBD1 matching over 7 bases. The CDR3 extends over 14 amino acids. Per germline, CDR1 LNHDA and CDR2 SQIVND (reference sequence). The V segment lost 10 bases and the J segment 2 bases; nucleotides outside the gene matches: 10.

The V and J genes are TRBV15 and TRBJ1-2; D perhaps matches TRBD1 (6 bases). From germline, CDR1 is LNHNV and CDR2 YYDKDF (reference sequence). This CDR3 comprises 13 residues. The ends were cut back, 1 base at V and 7 bases at J, with 10 bases in the middle. The CDR3 nucleotides read TGTGCCACCAGCAGAGGGGGGACACTTGGCTACACCTTC. Encoded protein: CATSRGGTLGYTF.